A single sample is the source of the 27 T cell receptor beta chains below, sequenced in a study of T cell changes during pregnancy in multiple sclerosis. Assay used: immunoSEQ multiplex PCR; TCRdb lists only in-frame clones, some missing. This sample has around 110,000 clones; 91% occur once, and the top ten carry 1.6%. Material: peripheral blood, obtained before pregnancy. The receptors derive from a female donor with multiple sclerosis, enrolled in a pregnancy study.

Here the CDR3 DNA reads TGTGCCAGCTCACCCTTTCGGGACCAGGGGTACGAGCAGTACTTC. Its translation is CASSPFRDQGYEQYF. The chain links TRBV18 to TRBJ2-7; tentative D call: TRBD1 (6 bases). Trimming pared 3 bases from V and 4 bases from J, leaving 16 bases between. The CDR3 extends over 15 amino acids. Germline values: CDR1 KGHSH, CDR2 LQKENI.

This chain links TRBV30 with TRBJ2-7; TRBD2 matches 15 bases. CDR1 is GTSNPN and CDR2 is SVGIG in the germline V gene (reference sequence). The CDR3 loop spans 18 amino acids. Trimming cost V 4 bases and J 2 bases; bases outside gene matches: 12. The CDR3 loop reads CAWTFRTSGRVKTYEQYF. The CDR3 DNA reads as TGTGCCTGGACATTCAGGACTAGCGGGAGGGTCAAAACCTACGAGCAGTACTTC.

The rearrangement links TRBV19 to TRBJ2-5, with 15 bases that match TRBD2. The germline CDR1 and CDR2 sequences are LNHDA and SQIVND (reference sequence). V was pared by 3 bases and J by 1 base, with 18 bases of the junction left unmatched. The CDR3 contains 22 residues. The CDR3 is CASSIHHGQPGLAGGPQETQYF. CDR3 nucleotide sequence: TGTGCCAGTAGTATCCACCATGGACAGCCGGGACTAGCGGGAGGTCCCCAAGAGACCCAGTACTTC. Full variable domain (rest looked up from reference TRBV19 and TRBJ2-5): DGGITQSPKYLFRKEGQNVTLSCEQNLNHDAMYWYRQDPGQGLRLIYYSQIVNDFQKGDIAEGYSVSREKKESFPLTVTSAQKNPTAFYLCASSIHHGQPGLAGGPQETQYFGPGTRLLVL.

V and J are TRBV19 and TRBJ2-7, with unresolved D. With 5 bases removed from V and 6 bases from J, the gap between germline ends came to 8 bases. This CDR3 region has 11 residues. Germline-derived CDR1 and CDR2 are LNHDA and SQIVND (reference sequence). Here the CDR3 reads CASSRSGEQYF. In nucleotides, the CDR3 is TGTGCCAGTAGTCGGTCAGGCGAGCAGTACTTC.

This clone occurred once. The chain recombines TRBV27 with TRBJ1-6; D might be TRBD1 (5 bases). This CDR3 is 14 amino acids long. V was clipped by 0 bases and J by 8 bases, with 8 bases between them. From germline, CDR1 is MNHEY and CDR2 SMNVEV (reference sequence). CDR3 sequence (DNA): TGTGCCAGCAGTTTATCAGGGGTGGATTCACCCCTCCACTTT. Translated, it gives CASSLSGVDSPLHF.

The V call is TRBV5-6, the J call TRBJ1-2; the D is unclear. The V end lost 2 bases, the J end lost 2 bases, and 10 bases lay between the germline ends. The germline gives CDR1 SGHDT, CDR2 YYEEEE. This CDR3 region has 14 residues. The CDR3, as DNA: TGTGCCAGCAGCTTAGCAGGCGTAAACTATGGCTACACCTTC. Its translation: CASSLAGVNYGYTF.

Of note for this clone: The junction departs from the called germline gene at one end, perhaps through a read error. The chain has TRBV2 and TRBJ1-6, with TRBD1 matching over 9 bases. Germline lookup yields CDR1 SNHLY and CDR2 FYNNEI. The CDR3 covers 14 residues. DNA for the CDR3: TGTGCCAGCAGTATTGGACAGGGGAATTTACCCCTCCACTTT. Translation: CASSIGQGNLPLHF.

In this sample, this clone turned up once. The chain uses TRBV11-1 and TRBJ2-7, with D maybe TRBD2 (5 bases). Trimming removed 8 bases from V and 2 bases from J, with 10 bases in between. The germline V gene has CDR1 SGHAT and CDR2 FQDESV (reference sequence). The CDR3 length is 12 residues. CDR3 loop: CASEGGPYEQYF. In nucleotides, the CDR3 is TGTGCCAGCGAGGGTGGGCCCTACGAGCAGTACTTC. Complete variable domain (other parts from reference TRBV11-1 and TRBJ2-7): EAEVAQSPRYKITEKSQAVAFWCDPISGHATLYWYRQILGQGPELLVQFQDESVVDDSQLPKDRFSAERLKGVDSTLKIQPAELGDSAMYLCASEGGPYEQYFGPGTRLTVT.

This clone was seen more than once but under ten times. The genes are TRBV28 and TRBJ1-5; TRBD1 matches 8 bases. Germline trimming cut 11 bases from V and 0 bases from J; bases unmatched to any gene: 0. The CDR3 contains 12 residues. Per germline, CDR1 MDHEN and CDR2 SYDVKM. In nucleotides, the CDR3 is TGTGCCGGACAGGGTAGCAATCAGCCCCAGCATTTT. Its protein is CAGQGSNQPQHF.

In its sample, this clone was seen once. The chain employs TRBV11-3 and TRBJ2-7; a weak D match, TRBD2 (5 bases). Germline V gene sequence: CDR1 SGHNT, CDR2 YENEEA. V lost 4 bases, J lost 2 bases, and 15 bases lay in between. The CDR3 spans 15 residues. The CDR3 DNA follows: TGTGCCAGCAGCTCCAGCGGTGGTCGGGCCTACGAGCAGTACTTC. Encoded protein: CASSSSGGRAYEQYF. The full variable domain, in which reference TRBV11-3 and TRBJ2-7 provide the parts outside the CDR3, is EAGVVQSPRYKIIEKKQPVAFWCNPISGHNTLYWYLQNLGQGPELLIRYENEEAVDDSQLPKDRFSAERLKGVDSTLKIQPAELGDSAVYLCASSSSGGRAYEQYFGPGTRLTVT.

The chain employs TRBV30 and TRBJ2-7; D perhaps matches TRBD2 (6 bases). The CDR3 has 14 amino acids. CDR1 and CDR2 from the germline V gene are GTSNPN and SVGIG (reference sequence). Trimming removed 3 bases at V and 6 bases at J, with 18 bases between. The DNA for the CDR3 is TGTGCCTGGAGACTGGTGGGGGGTGGTCTCGAGCAGTACTTC. It specifies CAWRLVGGGLEQYF.

This clone was seen just once. The chain employs TRBV6-5 and TRBJ2-2, with no clear D. V was shortened by 4 bases and J by 1 base, with 7 bases between the two germline ends. The CDR3 covers 14 residues. Germline loops: CDR1 MNHEY, CDR2 SVGAGI. DNA of the CDR3: TGTGCCAGCAGTTTCCTAGGGAACACCGGGGAGCTGTTTTTT. It encodes CASSFLGNTGELFF.

The rearrangement links TRBV7-9 to TRBJ1-1, with no clear D. The ends were cut back, 5 bases at V and 1 base at J, with 17 bases in the middle. CDR3 length: 16 amino acids. Looked up from germline, CDR1 is SEHNR and CDR2 is FQNEAQ (reference sequence). The CDR3 nucleotides read TGTGCCAGCAGCCCCGGGATTGGGTTGCAGAACACTGAAGCTTTCTTT. Translation: CASSPGIGLQNTEAFF. The variable domain in full, completed from reference TRBV7-9 and TRBJ1-1, reads DTGVSQNPRHKITKRGQNVTFRCDPISEHNRLYWYRQTLGQGPEFLTYFQNEAQLEKSRLLSDRFSAERPKGSFSTLEIQRTEQGDSAMYLCASSPGIGLQNTEAFFGQGTRLTVV.

The CDR3 sequence: CASSHTSGGAYEQYF. The CDR3 DNA reads as TGTGCCAGCAGCCATACTAGCGGGGGGGCGTACGAGCAGTACTTC. V and J are TRBV13 and TRBJ2-7; 13 bases map to TRBD2. Germline V gene data show CDR1 as PRHDT and CDR2 as FYEKMQ (reference sequence). The CDR3 is 15 amino acids. J gave up 4 bases and V 5 bases, and 5 bases lay outside the gene matches. Full variable domain (rest looked up from reference TRBV13 and TRBJ2-7): AAGVIQSPRHLIKEKRETATLKCYPIPRHDTVYWYQQGPGQDPQFLISFYEKMQSDKGSIPDRFSAQQFSDYHSELNMSSLELGDSALYFCASSHTSGGAYEQYFGPGTRLTVT.

This chain links TRBV7-8 with TRBJ2-1, with D possibly matching TRBD1 (5 bases). The ends were cut back, 5 bases at V and 4 bases at J, with 15 bases in the middle. Germline assignment: CDR1 SGHVS and CDR2 FQNEAQ. This CDR3 contains 15 residues. Here the CDR3 reads CASSSYQGTYNEQFF. DNA for the CDR3: TGTGCCAGCAGCAGTTACCAGGGAACTTACAATGAGCAGTTCTTC.

This sequence joins TRBV6-1 and TRBJ2-3; a weak D match, TRBD2 (7 bases). This CDR3 region has 14 residues. V was trimmed by 8 bases and J by 2 bases, leaving 14 bases between them. Germline lookup yields CDR1 MNHNS and CDR2 SASEGT. The CDR3 DNA follows: TGTGCCAGCCGGGGGGCGGGGGACACAGATACGCAGTATTTT. This encodes CASRGAGDTDTQYF.

The chain combines TRBV5-1 with TRBJ1-4; TRBD1 matches 9 bases. The CDR3 has 15 amino acids. Per the germline V gene, CDR1 is SGHRS and CDR2 is YFSETQ. Trimming took 4 bases from V and 7 from J; bases not matched to a gene: 8. CDR3 DNA: TGCGCCAGCAGCCGAACCGGGACAGGGCGTGAAAAACTGTTTTTT. Translated, it gives CASSRTGTGREKLFF.

V is TRBV4-1 and J is TRBJ1-2; TRBD1 aligns across 7 bases. CDR3 length equals 16 residues. Per germline, CDR1 MGHRA and CDR2 YSYEKL. The ends lost 2 bases at V and 2 bases at J; junction bases unmatched: 8. CDR3 residues: CASSQRDSGKNYGYTF. The CDR3 nucleotides read TGCGCCAGCAGCCAAAGGGACAGCGGAAAAAACTATGGCTACACCTTC.

This chain links TRBV5-1 with TRBJ1-1; TRBD1 is a possible D gene (6 bases). The CDR3 is 14 amino acids. Germline V gene data show CDR1 as SGHRS and CDR2 as YFSETQ. With 6 bases removed from V and 4 bases from J, the gap between germline ends came to 16 bases. The CDR3 sequence is CASMPGGLGTEAFF. The CDR3 coding sequence is TGCGCCAGCATGCCGGGGGGCTTGGGCACTGAAGCTTTCTTT.

The V call is TRBV4-2, the J call TRBJ1-6; 8 bases map to TRBD1. The germline CDR1 and CDR2 sequences are LGHNA and YNFKEQ. V was clipped by 4 bases and J by 7 bases; unmatched bases: 6. The CDR3 contains 15 residues. The CDR3 is CASSPRQGTNSPLHF. The CDR3 coding sequence is TGTGCCAGCAGCCCCCGACAGGGGACAAATTCACCCCTCCACTTT.

V and J are TRBV2 and TRBJ2-1, with D maybe TRBD1 (7 bases). Between the trimmed V and J ends, which lost 7 bases and 5 bases, there was a span of 18 bases. From germline, CDR1 is SNHLY and CDR2 FYNNEI. This CDR3 region has 15 residues. For the CDR3, the DNA is TGTGCCAGCACACGAGGGAGGCAGGGGGACAATGAGCAGTTCTTC. It encodes CASTRGRQGDNEQFF.

V is TRBV5-4 and J is TRBJ2-5; tentative D call: TRBD1 (5 bases). V lost 0 bases and J lost 5, with 14 bases in between. The CDR3 has 15 residues. Per germline, CDR1 SGHNT and CDR2 YYREEE (reference sequence). The CDR3 region has the DNA TGTGCCAGCAGCTTGGCCAGGCAGGGAATGGAGACCCAGTACTTC. This sequence encodes CASSLARQGMETQYF.

This clone has just a few counts. The DNA for the CDR3 is TGTGCCATCAAGCGGGGCGACTATGGCTACACCTTC. Protein: CAIKRGDYGYTF. The gene calls are TRBV10-3 and TRBJ1-2; TRBD1 is a possible D gene (5 bases). V shed 7 bases and J shed 3 bases, with 9 bases lying between them. The CDR3 has 12 residues. CDR1 is ENHRY, CDR2 SYGVKD, per germline.

The chain uses TRBV5-4 and TRBJ2-1; 7 nucleotides line up with TRBD1. V lost 4 bases, J lost 6 bases, and 7 bases stayed unmatched. This CDR3 region has 14 residues. The germline V gene encodes CDR1 SGHNT and CDR2 YYREEE (reference sequence). The CDR3 region is CASSVGSGGNEQFF. The CDR3 region has the DNA TGTGCCAGCAGCGTTGGCTCAGGGGGCAATGAGCAGTTCTTC.

The chain has TRBV19 and TRBJ1-2; no definite D call. Trimming took 7 bases from V and 8 from J, leaving 20 bases between them. Germline V CDR1 and CDR2: LNHDA, SQIVND (reference sequence). This CDR3 has 14 residues. The CDR3 sequence: CASTYSSAKTGYTF. For the CDR3, the DNA is TGTGCCAGTACCTATTCAAGCGCCAAGACGGGCTACACCTTC.

This clone was observed once. V is TRBV28 and J is TRBJ2-7, with D perhaps TRBD2 (6 bases). CDR1 is MDHEN and CDR2 is SYDVKM in the germline V gene. Trimming removed 1 base from V and 3 bases from J, with 10 bases in between. The CDR3 contains 14 residues. The CDR3 nucleotides are TGTGCCAGCAGTTTATTCGGGCGGGGCTACGAGCAGTACTTC. It encodes CASSLFGRGYEQYF.

This clone came up once. The V call is TRBV2, the J call TRBJ2-7; D unclear. The ends were cut back, 2 bases at V and 7 bases at J, with 15 bases in the middle. The CDR3 consists of 14 residues. Germline V gene data show CDR1 as SNHLY and CDR2 as FYNNEI. Here the CDR3 reads CASSETFLRREQYF. The CDR3 coding sequence is TGTGCCAGCAGTGAAACGTTTCTTAGGCGGGAGCAGTACTTC.